This TCR beta chain appears in the sequencing data of a study of cytotoxic CD8 clonotypes in ibrutinib-treated CLL. Study details: Response samples came after a median roughly 11 months of treatment, range 6 to 36.

A 1 in 200,000 to 1 in 1 million T cell depth was the sequencing target. Profiling relied on immunoSEQ multiplex PCR, and the TCRdb table lists in-frame clones only, not all of them. The sample comprises 300,000 to 400,000 clones, 67% of which are singletons, and 6% to 6.5% rests with the top ten. The study's findings and limits: Higher clonality was seen at ibrutinib response and a return toward baseline at progression.

From cryopreserved PBMCs came 1.5 to 2.5 micrograms of genomic DNA used for TCR beta libraries. The CDR3 has 14 residues. Germline V gene sequence: CDR1 SGHTA, CDR2 FQGTGA. J lost 1 base, V lost 3 bases, and 0 bases had no gene match. Worth noting for this clone: No antigen is known for it. The same CDR3 can be traced to other DNA sequences in this sample.

This material consisted of PBMCs, taken after 36 months of ibrutinib treatment. The source is a human donor with chronic lymphocytic leukemia. This sequence joins TRBV7-3 and TRBJ2-3; the match to TRBD2 covers 8 bases. The CDR3 loop is CASSLGLGTDTQYF. CDR3 nucleotides: TGTGCCAGCAGCTTGGGACTAGGCACAGATACGCAGTATTTT.